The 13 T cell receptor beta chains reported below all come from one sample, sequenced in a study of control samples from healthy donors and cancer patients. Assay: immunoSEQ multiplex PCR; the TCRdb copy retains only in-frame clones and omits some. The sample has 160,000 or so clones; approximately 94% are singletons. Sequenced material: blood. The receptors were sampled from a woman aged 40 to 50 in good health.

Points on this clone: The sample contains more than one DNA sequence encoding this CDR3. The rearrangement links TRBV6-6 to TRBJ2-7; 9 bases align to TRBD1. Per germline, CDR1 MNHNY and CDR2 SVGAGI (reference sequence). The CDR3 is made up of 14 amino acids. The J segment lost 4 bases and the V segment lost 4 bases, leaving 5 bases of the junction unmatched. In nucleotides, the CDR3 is TGTGCCAGCAGTTCCGGGACAGGGCTTTACGAGCAGTACTTC. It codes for CASSSGTGLYEQYF.

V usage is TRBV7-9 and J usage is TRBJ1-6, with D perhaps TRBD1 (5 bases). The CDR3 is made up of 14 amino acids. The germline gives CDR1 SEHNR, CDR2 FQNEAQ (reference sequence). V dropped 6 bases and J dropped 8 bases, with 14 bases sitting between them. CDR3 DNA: TGTGCCAGCAGACGGGACGGCGAATATTCACCCCTCCACTTT. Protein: CASRRDGEYSPLHF. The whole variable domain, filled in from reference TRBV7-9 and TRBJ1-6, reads DTGVSQNPRHKITKRGQNVTFRCDPISEHNRLYWYRQTLGQGPEFLTYFQNEAQLEKSRLLSDRFSAERPKGSFSTLEIQRTEQGDSAMYLCASRRDGEYSPLHFGNGTRLTVT.

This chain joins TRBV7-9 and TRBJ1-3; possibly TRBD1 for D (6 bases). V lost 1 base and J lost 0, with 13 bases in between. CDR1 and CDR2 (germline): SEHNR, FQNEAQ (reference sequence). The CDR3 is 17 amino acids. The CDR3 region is CASSLGQGRRSGNTIYF. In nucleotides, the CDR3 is TGTGCCAGCAGCTTAGGGCAGGGGCGCCGCTCTGGAAACACCATATATTTT.

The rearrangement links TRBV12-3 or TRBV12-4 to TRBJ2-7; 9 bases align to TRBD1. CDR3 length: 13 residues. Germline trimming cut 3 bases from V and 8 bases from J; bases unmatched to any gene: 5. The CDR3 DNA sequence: TGTGCCAGCAGTTTGGCGGGGACAGGGCAGCAGTACTTC. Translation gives CASSLAGTGQQYF.

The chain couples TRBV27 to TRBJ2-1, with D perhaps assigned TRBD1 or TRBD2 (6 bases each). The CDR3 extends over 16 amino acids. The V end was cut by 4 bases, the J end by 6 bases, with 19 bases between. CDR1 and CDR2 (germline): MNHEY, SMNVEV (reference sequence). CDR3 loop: CASSSRGPGGINEQFF. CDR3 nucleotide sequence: TGTGCCAGCAGTTCCCGGGGCCCCGGGGGCATCAATGAGCAGTTCTTC.

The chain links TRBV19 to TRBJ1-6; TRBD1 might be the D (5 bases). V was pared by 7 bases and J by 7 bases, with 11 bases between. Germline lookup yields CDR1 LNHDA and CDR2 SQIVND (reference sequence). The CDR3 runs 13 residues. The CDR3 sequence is CASKDGGNSPLHF. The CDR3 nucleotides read TGTGCCAGTAAGGATGGGGGGAATTCACCCCTCCACTTT.

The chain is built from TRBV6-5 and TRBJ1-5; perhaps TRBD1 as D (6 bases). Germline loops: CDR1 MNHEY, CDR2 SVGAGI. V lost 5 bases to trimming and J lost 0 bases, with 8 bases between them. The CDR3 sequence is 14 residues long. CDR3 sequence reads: CASSPQGSNQPQHF. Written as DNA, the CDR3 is TGTGCCAGCAGTCCACAGGGTAGCAATCAGCCCCAGCATTTT.

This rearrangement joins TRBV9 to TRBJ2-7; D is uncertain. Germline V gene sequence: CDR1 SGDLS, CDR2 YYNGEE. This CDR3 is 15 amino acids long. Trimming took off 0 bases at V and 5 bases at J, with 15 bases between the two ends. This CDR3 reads CASSVGIKLPDEQYF. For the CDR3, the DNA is TGTGCCAGCAGCGTAGGAATCAAGCTGCCCGACGAGCAGTACTTC.

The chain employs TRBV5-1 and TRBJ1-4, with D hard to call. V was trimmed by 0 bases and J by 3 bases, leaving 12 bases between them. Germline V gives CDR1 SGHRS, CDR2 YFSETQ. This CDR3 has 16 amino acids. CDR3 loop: CASSLGTLLANEKLFF. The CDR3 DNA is TGCGCCAGCAGCTTGGGCACCCTCCTAGCTAATGAAAAACTGTTTTTT.

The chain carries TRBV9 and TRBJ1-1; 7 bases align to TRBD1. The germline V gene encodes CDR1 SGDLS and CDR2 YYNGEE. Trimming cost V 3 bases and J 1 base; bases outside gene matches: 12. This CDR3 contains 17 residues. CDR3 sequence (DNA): TGTGCCAGCAGCGCCGACAGGGTCGTGGTGGGGAACACTGAAGCTTTCTTT. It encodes CASSADRVVVGNTEAFF.

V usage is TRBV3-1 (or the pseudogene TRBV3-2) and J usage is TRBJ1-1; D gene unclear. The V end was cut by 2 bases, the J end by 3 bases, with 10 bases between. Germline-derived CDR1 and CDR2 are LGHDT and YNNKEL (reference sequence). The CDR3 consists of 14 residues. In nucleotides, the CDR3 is TGTGCCAGCAGCCAATTTAACAGTTACACTGAAGCTTTCTTT. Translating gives CASSQFNSYTEAFF.

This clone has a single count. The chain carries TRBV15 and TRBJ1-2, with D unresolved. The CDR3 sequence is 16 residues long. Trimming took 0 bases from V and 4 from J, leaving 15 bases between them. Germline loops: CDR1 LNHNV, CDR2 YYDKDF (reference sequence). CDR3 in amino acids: CATSRDPLSSPYGYTF. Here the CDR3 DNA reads TGTGCCACCAGCAGAGATCCCTTATCAAGTCCCTATGGCTACACCTTC.

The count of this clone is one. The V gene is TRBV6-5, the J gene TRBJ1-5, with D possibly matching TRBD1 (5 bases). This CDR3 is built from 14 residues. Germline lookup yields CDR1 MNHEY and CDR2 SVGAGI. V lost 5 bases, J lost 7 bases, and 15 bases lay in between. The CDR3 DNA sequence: TGTGCCAGCAGTACCAAGGGGCCGAGGCAGCCCCAGCATTTT. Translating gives CASSTKGPRQPQHF.